What follows is one T cell receptor beta chain and its context. Its antigen remains unidentified. Additional DNA sequences in this sample encode the identical CDR3. Data came from immunoSEQ multiplex PCR; TCRdb stores just in-frame clones and leaves some out. The table includes 2 million to 2.5 million clones, 93% detected once. The data stem from a study of shared clonotypes between healthy human individuals. Findings and limits, study-wide: Investigators expected sequencing depth to affect clonotype sharing among donors. Relative to memory subsets, naive subsets generally showed larger estimated richness.

The study drew all its donors from Caucasian adults living in Nashville, Tennessee. From germline, CDR1 is MDHEN and CDR2 SYDVKM. This CDR3 comprises 14 residues. The V gene lost 2 bases and the J gene lost 3 bases, with 8 bases spanning the gap. Sequenced: naive CD4+ T cells from PBMCs. The subset is: CD45RA+ positively selected. This sequence joins TRBV28 and TRBJ1-5; possible D gene TRBD1, 5 bases. This receptor was taken from a man aged 18 to 30 in good health. Some clones in this sample may be carry-over from other donors' samples. The CDR3 loop is CASSLRQINQPQHF. In nucleotides, the CDR3 is TGTGCCAGCAGTTTACGACAGATCAATCAGCCCCAGCATTTT.